This TCR beta chain was found in a study of shared clonotypes between healthy human individuals. Turning to this clone: This sample includes further DNA sequences coding for the same CDR3.

Profiling relied on immunoSEQ multiplex PCR, and the TCRdb table lists in-frame clones only, not all of them. In the table there are 2 million to 2.5 million clones, 85% to 95% of which are singletons. This receptor was obtained from a man between 18 and 29 years old in good health. Some clones in this sample may be carry-over from other donors' samples. Sample: naive CD4+ T cells from PBMCs. Subset reported: CD45RA+ positively selected.

The CDR3 loop reads CASSEAPGEKLFF. CDR3 in DNA: TGTGCCAGCAGTGAAGCGCCGGGTGAAAAACTGTTTTTT. The chain uses TRBV6-1 and TRBJ1-4; no reliable D call. Germline CDR1 MNHNS, CDR2 SASEGT. The CDR3 is made up of 13 amino acids. V was cut by 0 bases and J by 7 bases, with 6 bases left in between.